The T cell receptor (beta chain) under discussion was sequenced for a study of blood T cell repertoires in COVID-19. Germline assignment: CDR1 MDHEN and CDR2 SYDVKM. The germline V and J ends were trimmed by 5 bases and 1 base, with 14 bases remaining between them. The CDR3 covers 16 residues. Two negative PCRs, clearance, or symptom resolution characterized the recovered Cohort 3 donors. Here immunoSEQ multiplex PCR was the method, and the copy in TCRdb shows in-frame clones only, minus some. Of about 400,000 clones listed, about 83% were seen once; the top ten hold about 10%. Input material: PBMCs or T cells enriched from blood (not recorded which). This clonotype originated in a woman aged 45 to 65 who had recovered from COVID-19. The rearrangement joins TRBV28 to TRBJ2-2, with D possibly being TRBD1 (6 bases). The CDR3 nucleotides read TGTGCCAGCAGTCACCCAGGGGAAATGAACACCGGGGAGCTGTTTTTT. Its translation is CASSHPGEMNTGELFF.